The 31 T cell receptor beta chains presented below share a single source sample, sequenced in a study of shared clonotypes between healthy human individuals. Clones were sequenced by immunoSEQ multiplex PCR, and TCRdb holds only the in-frame ones, with some missing. The sample consists of some 240,000 clones, 60% to 80% of them appearing once. The sequenced sample consisted of memory CD4+ T cells sorted from blood. Stated subset: CD45RA-negative fraction. The receptors were gathered from a man between 25 and 39 years old in good health.

J is TRBJ2-3 and V is TRBV9; D not certain. The CDR3 is 17 amino acids. In germline, CDR1 is SGDLS, CDR2 YYNGEE. Trimming removed 2 bases at V and 1 base at J, with 17 bases between. For the CDR3, the DNA is TGTGCCAGCAGCGTTAGTCCGGCCGCTTATGGCACAGATACGCAGTATTTT. Protein sequence: CASSVSPAAYGTDTQYF.

J is TRBJ1-1 and V is TRBV5-1; possibly TRBD1 for D (6 bases). The CDR3 runs 12 residues. CDR1 is SGHRS and CDR2 is YFSETQ in the germline V gene. The CDR3 DNA reads TGCGCGTCAGGGGACAACGCGAGGGAAGCTTTCTTT. Protein: CASGDNAREAFF.

The V call is TRBV5-6, the J call TRBJ2-2; tentative D call: TRBD2 (6 bases). Germline values: CDR1 SGHDT, CDR2 YYEEEE. The CDR3 covers 16 residues. V dropped 4 bases and J dropped 0 bases, with 13 bases sitting between them. CDR3: CASSALGGANTGELFF. CDR3 DNA: TGTGCCAGCAGCGCCCTGGGCGGGGCGAACACCGGGGAGCTGTTTTTT.

This clone was seen just once. The genes are TRBV15 and TRBJ1-4; D remains unclear. This CDR3 is built from 13 residues. Trimming removed 4 bases at V and 7 bases at J, with 10 bases between. CDR1 and CDR2 from the germline V gene are LNHNV and YYDKDF (reference sequence). For the CDR3, the DNA is TGTGCCACCAGCATAAGATTGGGTGAAAAACTGTTTTTT. This gives the protein CATSIRLGEKLFF.

The rearrangement links TRBV10-3 to TRBJ2-5, with no clear D. Trimming pared 10 bases from V and 1 base from J, leaving 19 bases between. This CDR3 region has 15 residues. Per the germline V gene, CDR1 is ENHRY and CDR2 is SYGVKD. The CDR3 is CATAWGVGGQETQYF. Written as DNA, the CDR3 is TGTGCCACCGCATGGGGTGTGGGTGGCCAAGAGACCCAGTACTTC.

This clone came up a few times. V usage is TRBV6-1 and J usage is TRBJ2-7; D is uncertain. V lost 2 bases and J 0 bases, leaving 11 bases between the germline ends. This CDR3 has 15 residues. Germline CDR1 MNHNS, CDR2 SASEGT. CDR3 nucleotides: TGTGCCAGCAGTGAAACTCGAGGAGTCTCCTACGAGCAGTACTTC. Protein product: CASSETRGVSYEQYF.

The table lists this clone with a few counts. The chain employs TRBV5-1 and TRBJ2-1; no definite D call. Trimming removed 0 bases from V and 8 bases from J, with 3 bases in between. The CDR3 loop spans 11 amino acids. In germline, CDR1 is SGHRS, CDR2 YFSETQ. The CDR3 protein is CASSLEYEQFF. CDR3 DNA sequence: TGCGCCAGCAGCTTGGAGTATGAGCAGTTCTTC.

This clone has a handful of counts. This chain uses TRBV10-3 with TRBJ2-7; D not resolved. V was shortened by 6 bases and J by 3 bases, with 12 bases between the two germline ends. Germline lookup yields CDR1 ENHRY and CDR2 SYGVKD. The CDR3 contains 13 residues. The CDR3, as DNA: TGTGCCATCAGAGATGGGTCCGGCTACGAGCAGTACTTC. Protein: CAIRDGSGYEQYF.

V and J are TRBV30 and TRBJ2-3; D remains ambiguous. V lost 2 bases, J lost 2 bases, and 11 bases lay in between. The CDR3 is made up of 14 amino acids. The germline V gene has CDR1 GTSNPN and CDR2 SVGIG (reference sequence). This CDR3 reads CAWSFGQITDTQYF. The CDR3, as DNA: TGTGCCTGGAGTTTCGGGCAGATCACAGATACGCAGTATTTT.

This clone was recorded a few times. The chain carries TRBV9 and TRBJ2-1; 9 bases fit TRBD2. From germline, CDR1 is SGDLS and CDR2 YYNGEE. V trimming: 3 bases; J trimming: 6 bases; junction bases outside the gene matches: 19. CDR3 size: 19 residues. CDR3 nucleotides: TGTGCCAGCAGCGCAGATAAACCAGGGACTAGCTACCGGGGCAATGAGCAGTTCTTC. The encoded protein is CASSADKPGTSYRGNEQFF.

The chain couples TRBV5-1 to TRBJ2-3; D could derive from TRBD1 or TRBD2 (6 bases each). With 5 bases removed from V and 3 bases from J, the gap between germline ends came to 22 bases. Germline CDR1 is SGHRS and CDR2 is YFSETQ. The CDR3 is made up of 17 amino acids. The CDR3 DNA sequence: TGCGCCAGCAGACGGACTATGATACAGGGCGTAACAGATACGCAGTATTTT. This translates into CASRRTMIQGVTDTQYF.

The chain combines TRBV5-1 with TRBJ1-1; 7 nucleotides agree with TRBD1. After removal of 3 bases from V and 3 bases from J, the junction contained 11 bases not matched to a gene. The germline V gene encodes CDR1 SGHRS and CDR2 YFSETQ. CDR3 length: 16 residues. CDR3 in amino acids: CASSWDGTQGDTEAFF. The CDR3 DNA sequence: TGCGCCAGCAGCTGGGACGGGACCCAGGGGGACACTGAAGCTTTCTTT.

The V call is TRBV4-1, the J call TRBJ2-2; 10 positions match TRBD2. Germline V gives CDR1 MGHRA, CDR2 YSYEKL. The J segment lost 1 base and the V segment lost 2 bases, leaving 7 bases of the junction unmatched. This CDR3 has 18 amino acids. For the CDR3, the DNA is TGCGCCAGCAGCCAACGCGATTCTAGCGGGGGGAACACCGGGGAGCTGTTTTTT. Protein sequence: CASSQRDSSGGNTGELFF.

V usage is TRBV10-3 and J usage is TRBJ2-3; tentatively, D is TRBD1 or TRBD2 (6 bases each). Germline V lookup: CDR1 ENHRY, CDR2 SYGVKD. The V and J ends lost 0 bases and 9 bases respectively, with 10 bases between them. The CDR3 length is 13 residues. The CDR3 loop is CAISESIGGTQYF. DNA for the CDR3: TGTGCCATCAGTGAGTCGATAGGGGGGACGCAGTATTTT.

V usage is TRBV29-1 and J usage is TRBJ2-3, with a possible D match to TRBD2 (6 bases). Trimming removed 7 bases from V and 0 bases from J, with 11 bases in between. The germline V gene encodes CDR1 SQVTM and CDR2 ANQGSEA. The CDR3 is 13 residues long. CDR3 in amino acids: CSAYSGSTDTQYF. The CDR3, as DNA: TGCAGCGCCTATAGCGGTAGCACAGATACGCAGTATTTT.

V usage is TRBV25-1 and J usage is TRBJ1-2; no definite D call. Germline CDR1 reads MGHDK; CDR2 reads SYGVNS. The CDR3 is 15 residues long. Trimming removed 6 bases at V and 0 bases at J, with 14 bases between. In DNA form, the CDR3 reads TGTGCCAGCAGGGATGGCAGTCTGGCTAACTATGGCTACACCTTC. Protein: CASRDGSLANYGYTF.

This clone has just a few counts. Other DNA sequences of this sample code for an identical CDR3. The rearrangement links TRBV11-2 to TRBJ2-1; tentative D call: TRBD2 (5 bases). The germline V gene encodes CDR1 SGHAT and CDR2 FQNNGV. The CDR3 totals 15 residues. The V end was cut by 0 bases, the J end by 3 bases, with 9 bases between. The CDR3 DNA reads as TGTGCCAGCAGCTTAGAACGGACTCACTACAATGAGCAGTTCTTC. Encoded protein: CASSLERTHYNEQFF.

The chain has TRBV5-6 and TRBJ2-5; D call uncertain. The V end lost 4 bases, the J end lost 2 bases, and 12 bases lay between the germline ends. The CDR3 extends over 14 amino acids. Germline V gene sequence: CDR1 SGHDT, CDR2 YYEEEE. The CDR3 coding sequence is TGTGCCAGCAGCCAGCAAGCTCATCAAGAGACCCAGTACTTC. This codes for CASSQQAHQETQYF.

The chain links TRBV28 to TRBJ1-2; 7 nucleotides line up with TRBD1. Germline values: CDR1 MDHEN, CDR2 SYDVKM. CDR3 length: 11 amino acids. CDR3 DNA sequence: TGTGGCAGTGAGGGGGCGGGAGGCTACACCTTC. Encoded protein: CGSEGAGGYTF.

The chain links TRBV11-2 to TRBJ2-7; maybe TRBD2 (6 bases). This CDR3 has 14 amino acids. V dropped 5 bases and J dropped 3 bases, with 14 bases sitting between them. The germline CDR1 and CDR2 sequences are SGHAT and FQNNGV. CDR3 protein: CASSGDGRRYEQYF. DNA of the CDR3: TGTGCCAGCAGCGGGGACGGGAGACGCTACGAGCAGTACTTC. Looking up the rest from reference TRBV11-2 and TRBJ2-7 gives the full variable domain: EAGVAQSPRYKIIEKRQSVAFWCNPISGHATLYWYQQILGQGPKLLIQFQNNGVVDDSQLPKDRFSAERLKGVDSTLKIQPAKLEDSAVYLCASSGDGRRYEQYFGPGTRLTVT.

V is TRBV5-5 and J is TRBJ2-7; possible D gene TRBD1, 5 bases. There are 15 residues in the CDR3. The V gene lost 0 bases and the J gene lost 2 bases, with 12 bases spanning the gap. Germline V lookup: CDR1 SGHKS, CDR2 YYEKEE (reference sequence). The CDR3 is CASSLGRAGPYEQYF. DNA of the CDR3: TGTGCCAGCAGCTTGGGCAGGGCCGGCCCCTACGAGCAGTACTTC.

This chain's CDR3 is CASSPAPSPDTQYF. CDR3 bases: TGTGCCAGCTCACCGGCCCCTAGCCCCGATACGCAGTATTTT. The chain recombines TRBV18 with TRBJ2-3, with D possibly TRBD2 on 5 matching bases. The length of the CDR3 is 14 residues. CDR1 is KGHSH and CDR2 is LQKENI in the germline V gene. V lost 3 bases, J lost 6 bases, and 13 bases lay in between.

The gene calls are TRBV2 and TRBJ2-5; D possibly uses TRBD1 or TRBD2 (5 bases each). Deletions cut 6 bases from V and 2 bases from J, with 13 bases between. The length of the CDR3 is 14 residues. The germline V gene has CDR1 SNHLY and CDR2 FYNNEI. CDR3 residues: CASSRASRQETQYF. The CDR3 DNA follows: TGTGCCAGCAGCAGGGCTAGCAGACAAGAGACCCAGTACTTC.

This clone was seen a handful of times. The chain links TRBV7-7 to TRBJ2-3; unclear D gene. The V end lost 4 bases, the J end lost 4 bases, and 12 bases lay between the germline ends. The germline CDR1 and CDR2 sequences are SSHAT and FNYEAQ (reference sequence). The CDR3 has 14 amino acids. The CDR3 spells CASSSNTRADTQYF. The CDR3 DNA sequence: TGTGCCAGCAGCTCAAACACCCGGGCAGATACGCAGTATTTT. The full variable domain, completed using reference TRBV7-7 and TRBJ2-3, is GAGVSQSPRYKVTKRGQDVTLRCDPISSHATLYWYQQALGQGPEFLTYFNYEAQPDKSGLPSDRFSAERPEGSISTLTIQRTEQRDSAMYRCASSSNTRADTQYFGPGTRLTVL.

In DNA, the CDR3 is TGCAGCGTTGAAGATATTAGGGGTACCACCGGGGAGCTGTTTTTT. Translated, it gives CSVEDIRGTTGELFF. The chain has TRBV29-1 and TRBJ2-2; perhaps TRBD1 as D (5 bases). Germline loops: CDR1 SQVTM, CDR2 ANQGSEA. Trimming shortened V by 0 bases and J by 4 bases, and 12 bases separated the two germline ends. CDR3 size: 15 residues.

This clone showed up just a few times. The rearrangement links TRBV6-1 to TRBJ1-5; 11 nucleotides line up with TRBD1. Germline CDR1 and CDR2: MNHNS and SASEGT. The CDR3 consists of 14 residues. J gave up 7 bases and V 6 bases, and 5 bases lay outside the gene matches. The CDR3 loop is CASSWTGGEQPQHF. The CDR3 nucleotides are TGTGCCAGCAGCTGGACAGGGGGCGAGCAGCCCCAGCATTTT.

The rearrangement links TRBV5-4 to TRBJ1-3; the match to TRBD1 covers 7 bases. Trimming took 4 bases from V and 0 from J; bases not matched to a gene: 4. There are 15 residues in the CDR3. CDR1 and CDR2 (germline): SGHNT, YYREEE (reference sequence). The CDR3 reads CASSPGGDSGNTIYF. CDR3 bases: TGTGCCAGCAGCCCAGGGGGGGACTCTGGAAACACCATATATTTT.

This clone was observed a single time. The V call is TRBV28, the J call TRBJ2-7, with D maybe TRBD2 (5 bases). Germline-derived CDR1 and CDR2 are MDHEN and SYDVKM. The ends were cut back, 7 bases at V and 3 bases at J, with 13 bases in the middle. This CDR3 contains 13 residues. The CDR3 here is CASTRGQLYEQYF. The CDR3 DNA reads as TGTGCCAGCACCCGGGGTCAGCTCTACGAGCAGTACTTC.

The J gene is TRBJ1-1, the V gene TRBV5-6; D remains ambiguous. This CDR3 region has 11 residues. From germline, CDR1 is SGHDT and CDR2 YYEEEE. Deletions cut 6 bases from V and 3 bases from J, with 6 bases between. The CDR3 DNA reads TGTGCCAGCACCTCATACACTGAAGCTTTCTTT. Amino acids: CASTSYTEAFF. Looking up the rest from reference TRBV5-6 and TRBJ1-1 gives the full variable domain: DAGVTQSPTHLIKTRGQQVTLRCSPKSGHDTVSWYQQALGQGPQFIFQYYEEEERQRGNFPDRFSGHQFPNYSSELNVNALLLGDSALYLCASTSYTEAFFGQGTRLTVV.

This clone was detected a few times. CDR3 protein: CASSSSFTRDSRGRGDYEQYF. CDR3 DNA sequence: TGTGCCAGCAGTTCGTCCTTCACCCGGGACAGCCGAGGAAGGGGTGACTACGAGCAGTACTTC. The chain is built from TRBV27 and TRBJ2-7, with TRBD1 matching 7 bases. The CDR3 contains 21 residues. V lost 4 bases and J lost 3; bases outside the gene matches: 27. Per the germline V gene, CDR1 is MNHEY and CDR2 is SMNVEV (reference sequence).

The rearrangement uses TRBV7-8 and TRBJ2-2, with 9 bases identical to TRBD2. V gave up 1 base and J gave up 8 bases; unmatched junction bases: 14. The germline V gene has CDR1 SGHVS and CDR2 FQNEAQ. This CDR3 contains 18 residues. The CDR3 here is CASSLGIGREGPQGELFF. The CDR3 DNA follows: TGTGCCAGCAGCTTAGGAATAGGGCGGGAGGGCCCTCAGGGGGAGCTGTTTTTT.